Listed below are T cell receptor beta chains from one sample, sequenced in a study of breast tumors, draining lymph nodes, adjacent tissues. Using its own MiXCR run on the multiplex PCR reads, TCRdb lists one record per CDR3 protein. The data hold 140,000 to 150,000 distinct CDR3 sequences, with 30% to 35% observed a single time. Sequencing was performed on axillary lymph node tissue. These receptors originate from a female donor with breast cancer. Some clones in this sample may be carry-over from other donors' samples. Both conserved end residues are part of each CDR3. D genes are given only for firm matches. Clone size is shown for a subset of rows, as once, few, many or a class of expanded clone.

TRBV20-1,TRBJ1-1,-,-,TGCAGTGCTAGAGTCATCTTCTTGAACACTGAAGCTCTCTTT,CSARVIFLNTEALF
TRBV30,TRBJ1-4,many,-,TGTGCCTGGAGCCAGACGAACAGGTGGTGGGAAAAACTGTTTTTT,CAWSQTNRWWEKLFF
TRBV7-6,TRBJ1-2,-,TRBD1,TGTGCCAGCAGCTACACCGGGACAGGGGTAGAAGGCTACACCTTC,CASSYTGTGVEGYTF
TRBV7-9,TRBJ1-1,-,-,TGTGCCAGCAGCGTGACGACGGGGACTGAAGCTTTCTTT,CASSVTTGTEAFF
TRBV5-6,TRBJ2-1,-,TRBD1,TGTGCCAGCAGCCCGACAGGGGATATGAACAATGAGCAGTTCTTC,CASSPTGDMNNEQFF
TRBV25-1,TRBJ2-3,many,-,TGTGCCAGCAGCACCTGGGAGCGGACAAGCACAGATACGCAGTATTTT,CASSTWERTSTDTQYF
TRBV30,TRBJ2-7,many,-,TGTGCCTGGAGTGCCGGGTCGGGGAGCGAGCAGTACTTC,CAWSAGSGSEQYF
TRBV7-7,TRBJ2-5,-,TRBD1,TGTGCCAGCAGCTTAGTCAGGGGCACAGGGGGCCAAGAGACCCAGTACTTC,CASSLVRGTGGQETQYF
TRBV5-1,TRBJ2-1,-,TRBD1,TGCGCCAGCGGCCCCGGGACAGGAAACTACAATGAGCAGTTCTTC,CASGPGTGNYNEQFF
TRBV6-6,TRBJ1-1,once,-,TGTGCCAGCGGTTACACGTCGAACACTGAAGCTTTCTTT,CASGYTSNTEAFF
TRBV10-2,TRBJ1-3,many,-,TGCGCCAGCAGTGATTCAGTCAACTCTGGAAACACCATATATTTT,CASSDSVNSGNTIYF
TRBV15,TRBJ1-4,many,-,TGTGCCACCAGCAGAGAGATGGCAGCTGTTAATGAAAAACTGTTTTTT,CATSREMAAVNEKLFF
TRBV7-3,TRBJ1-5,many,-,TGTGCCAGCAGCTTAAAGTGGGATCAGCCCCAGCATTTT,CASSLKWDQPQHF
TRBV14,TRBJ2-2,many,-,TGTGCCAGCAGCCTTATACCGGCAGGACATTCTCTGAACACCGGGGAGCTGTTTTTT,CASSLIPAGHSLNTGELFF
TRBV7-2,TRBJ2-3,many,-,TGTGCCAGCAGCGGTTACACAGATACGCAGTATTTT,CASSGYTDTQYF
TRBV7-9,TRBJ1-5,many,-,TGTGCCAGCAGTCAGGGCAGTTCGCAGCCCCAGCATTTT,CASSQGSSQPQHF
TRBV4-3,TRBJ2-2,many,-,TGCGCCAGCAGCCAAGATGTCTTCAACCCCGGATGGGGAAACACCGGGGAGCTGTTTTTT,CASSQDVFNPGWGNTGELFF
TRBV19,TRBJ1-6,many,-,TGTGCCAGTAGTACCGGGACGGAGTGGATGTCCCTCCACTTT,CASSTGTEWMSLHF
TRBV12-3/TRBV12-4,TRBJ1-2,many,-,TGTGCCAGCAGCCCCCGCGCCGGGGCGGGAGGCTACACCTTC,CASSPRAGAGGYTF
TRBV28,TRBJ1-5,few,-,TGTGCCACCCTGAGGGGGAATCAGCCCCAGCATTTT,CATLRGNQPQHF
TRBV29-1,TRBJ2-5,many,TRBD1,TGCAGCGTTGATGGACAGGGATGGGAGACCCAGTACTTC,CSVDGQGWETQYF
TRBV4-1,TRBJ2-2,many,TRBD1,TGCGCCAGCAGCCATATTACCGGGACAGAGTATCCCGGGGAGCTGTTTTTT,CASSHITGTEYPGELFF
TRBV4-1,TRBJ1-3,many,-,TGCGCCAGCAGCCAAGATGGCATGGCCTCCCGGAGGGCCGGAAACACCATATATTTT,CASSQDGMASRRAGNTIYF
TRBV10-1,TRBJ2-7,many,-,TGCGCCAGCAGTGAGTTCGGCCGCTACTACGAGCAGTACTTC,CASSEFGRYYEQYF
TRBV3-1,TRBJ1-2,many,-,TGTGCCAGCAGCCAACTTAGGGACACTTCTAACTATGGCTACACCTTC,CASSQLRDTSNYGYTF
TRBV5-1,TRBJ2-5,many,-,TGCGCCAGCAGCTTTGAAGGGCGGGGAGACACCCAGTACTTC,CASSFEGRGDTQYF
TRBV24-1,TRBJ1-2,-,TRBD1,TGTGCCACCAGTGACCAACAGGGGGCTAATGGCTACACCTTC,CATSDQQGANGYTF
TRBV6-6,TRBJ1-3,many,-,TGTGCCAGCAGTAACGCCATTGGAAACACCATATATTTT,CASSNAIGNTIYF
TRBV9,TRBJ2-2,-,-,TGTGCCAGCAGCGTAGGCCTGAACACCGGGGAGCTGTCTTGG,CASSVGLNTGELSW